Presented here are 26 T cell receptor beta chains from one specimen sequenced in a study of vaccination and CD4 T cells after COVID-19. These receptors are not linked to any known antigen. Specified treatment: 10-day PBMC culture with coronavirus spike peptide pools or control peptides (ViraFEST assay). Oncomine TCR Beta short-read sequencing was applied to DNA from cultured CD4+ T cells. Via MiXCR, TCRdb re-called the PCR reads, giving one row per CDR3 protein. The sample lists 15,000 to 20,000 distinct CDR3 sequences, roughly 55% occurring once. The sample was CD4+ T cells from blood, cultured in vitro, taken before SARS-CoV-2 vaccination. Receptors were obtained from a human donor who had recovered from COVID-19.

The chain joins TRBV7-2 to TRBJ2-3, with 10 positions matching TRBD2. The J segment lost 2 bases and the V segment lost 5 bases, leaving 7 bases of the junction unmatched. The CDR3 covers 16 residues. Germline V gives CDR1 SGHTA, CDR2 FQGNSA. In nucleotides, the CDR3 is TGTGCCAGCAGCCCTATAGCGGGGGGCGTCACAGATACGCAGTATTTT. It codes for CASSPIAGGVTDTQYF. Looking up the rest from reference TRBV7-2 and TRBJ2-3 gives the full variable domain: GAGVSQSPSNKVTEKGKDVELRCDPISGHTALYWYRQSLGQGLEFLIYFQGNSAPDKSGLPSDRFSAERTGGSVSTLTIQRTQQEDSAVYLCASSPIAGGVTDTQYFGPGTRLTVL.

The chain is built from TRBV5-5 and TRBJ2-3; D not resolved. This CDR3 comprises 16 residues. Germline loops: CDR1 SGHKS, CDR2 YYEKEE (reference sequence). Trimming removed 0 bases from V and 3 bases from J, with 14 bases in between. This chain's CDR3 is CASSLDADHRTDTQYF. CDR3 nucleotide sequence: TGTGCCAGCAGCTTGGATGCGGACCACCGAACAGATACGCAGTATTTT.

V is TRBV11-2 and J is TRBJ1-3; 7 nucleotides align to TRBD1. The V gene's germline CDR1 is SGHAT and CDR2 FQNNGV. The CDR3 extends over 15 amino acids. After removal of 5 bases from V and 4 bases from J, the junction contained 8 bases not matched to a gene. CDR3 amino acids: CASSRPTGAGNTIYF. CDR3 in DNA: TGTGCCAGCAGCAGACCAACAGGGGCCGGAAACACCATATATTTT.

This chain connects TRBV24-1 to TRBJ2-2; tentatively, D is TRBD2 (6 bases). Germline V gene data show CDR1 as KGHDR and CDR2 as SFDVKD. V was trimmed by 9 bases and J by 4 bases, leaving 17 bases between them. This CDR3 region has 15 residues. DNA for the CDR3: TGTGCCACCGGGCAGTGGCGGGGAGGCACCGGGGAGCTGTTTTTT. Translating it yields CATGQWRGGTGELFF.

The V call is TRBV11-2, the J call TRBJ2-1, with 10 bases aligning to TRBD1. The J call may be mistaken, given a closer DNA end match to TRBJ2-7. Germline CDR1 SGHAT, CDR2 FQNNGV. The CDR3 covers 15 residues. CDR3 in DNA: TGTGCCAGCAGCTTAGATCGGACAGGGGGAGGCGAGCAGTACTTC. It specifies CASSLDRTGGGEQYF.

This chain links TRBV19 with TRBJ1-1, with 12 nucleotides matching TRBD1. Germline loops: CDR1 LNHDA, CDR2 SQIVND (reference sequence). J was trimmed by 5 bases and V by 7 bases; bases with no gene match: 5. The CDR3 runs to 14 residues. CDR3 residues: CASTRDRGQTEAFF. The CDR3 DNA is TGTGCCAGTACCAGGGACAGGGGGCAAACTGAAGCTTTCTTT.

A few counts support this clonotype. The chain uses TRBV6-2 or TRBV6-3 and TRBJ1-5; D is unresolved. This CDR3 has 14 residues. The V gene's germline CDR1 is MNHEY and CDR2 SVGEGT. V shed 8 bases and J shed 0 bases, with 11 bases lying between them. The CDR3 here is CASSRANSNQPQHF. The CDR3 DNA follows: TGTGCCAGCTCTCGGGCTAATAGCAATCAGCCCCAGCATTTT.

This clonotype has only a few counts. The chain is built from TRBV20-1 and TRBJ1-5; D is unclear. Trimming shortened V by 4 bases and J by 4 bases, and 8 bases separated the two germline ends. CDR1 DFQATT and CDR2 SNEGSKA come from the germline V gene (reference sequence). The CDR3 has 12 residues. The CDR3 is CSAKSGNQPQHF. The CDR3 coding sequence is TGCAGTGCTAAATCTGGGAATCAGCCCCAGCATTTT.

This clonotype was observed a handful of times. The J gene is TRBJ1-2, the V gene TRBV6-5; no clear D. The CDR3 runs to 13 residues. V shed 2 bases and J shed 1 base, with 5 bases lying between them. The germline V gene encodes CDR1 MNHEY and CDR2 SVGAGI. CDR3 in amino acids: CASSYASNYGYTF. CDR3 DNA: TGTGCCAGCAGTTACGCCAGTAACTATGGCTACACCTTC.

This CDR3 is CASSLRWDRGRTGELFF. Here the CDR3 DNA reads TGTGCCAGCAGCTTGCGCTGGGACAGGGGGAGAACCGGGGAGCTGTTTTTT. The V and J genes are TRBV5-4 and TRBJ2-2; 11 nucleotides match TRBD1. The V gene end was trimmed by 1 base and the J gene end by 5 bases; junction bases not matched to a gene: 7. CDR3 length equals 17 residues. Looked up from germline, CDR1 is SGHNT and CDR2 is YYREEE (reference sequence).

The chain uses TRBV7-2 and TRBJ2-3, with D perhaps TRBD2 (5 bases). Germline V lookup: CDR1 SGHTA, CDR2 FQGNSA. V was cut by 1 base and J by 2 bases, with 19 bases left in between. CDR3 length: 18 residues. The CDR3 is CASSLEFLALRLTDTQYF. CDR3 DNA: TGTGCCAGCAGCTTAGAGTTTCTAGCCCTACGACTCACAGATACGCAGTATTTT. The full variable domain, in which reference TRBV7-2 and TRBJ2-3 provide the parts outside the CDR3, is GAGVSQSPSNKVTEKGKDVELRCDPISGHTALYWYRQSLGQGLEFLIYFQGNSAPDKSGLPSDRFSAERTGGSVSTLTIQRTQQEDSAVYLCASSLEFLALRLTDTQYFGPGTRLTVL.

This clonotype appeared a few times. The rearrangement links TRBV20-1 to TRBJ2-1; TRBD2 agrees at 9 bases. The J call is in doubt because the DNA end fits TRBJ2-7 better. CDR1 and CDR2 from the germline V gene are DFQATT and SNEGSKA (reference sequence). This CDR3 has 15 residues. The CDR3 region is CSAKGSLAGSYEQYF. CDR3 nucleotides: TGCAGTGCTAAAGGGTCACTAGCGGGTTCCTACGAGCAGTACTTC.

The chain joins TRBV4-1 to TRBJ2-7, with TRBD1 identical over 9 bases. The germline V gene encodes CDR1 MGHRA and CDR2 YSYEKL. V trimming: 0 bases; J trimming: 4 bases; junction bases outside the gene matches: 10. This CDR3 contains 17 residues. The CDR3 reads CASSQEEGRDRAYEQYF. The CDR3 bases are TGCGCCAGCAGCCAAGAGGAAGGTCGGGACAGGGCGTACGAGCAGTACTTC.

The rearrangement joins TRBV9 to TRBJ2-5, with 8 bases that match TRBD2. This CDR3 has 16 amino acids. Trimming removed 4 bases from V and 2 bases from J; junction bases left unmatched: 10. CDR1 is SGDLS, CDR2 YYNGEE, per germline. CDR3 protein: CASSPRGSGGQETQYF. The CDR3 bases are TGTGCCAGCAGCCCGCGAGGGAGCGGGGGTCAAGAGACCCAGTACTTC.

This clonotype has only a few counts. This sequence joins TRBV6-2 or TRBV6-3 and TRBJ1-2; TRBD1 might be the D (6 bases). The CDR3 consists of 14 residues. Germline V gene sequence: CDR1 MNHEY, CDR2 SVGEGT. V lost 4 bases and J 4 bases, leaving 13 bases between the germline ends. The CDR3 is CASSWDKISYGYTF. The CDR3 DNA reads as TGTGCCAGCAGTTGGGACAAAATTTCCTATGGCTACACCTTC.

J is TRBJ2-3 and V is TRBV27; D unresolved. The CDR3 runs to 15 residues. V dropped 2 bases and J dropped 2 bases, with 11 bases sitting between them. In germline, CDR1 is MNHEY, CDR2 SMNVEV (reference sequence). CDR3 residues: CASSLRTQATDTQYF. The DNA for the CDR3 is TGTGCCAGCAGTTTAAGAACCCAGGCCACAGATACGCAGTATTTT.

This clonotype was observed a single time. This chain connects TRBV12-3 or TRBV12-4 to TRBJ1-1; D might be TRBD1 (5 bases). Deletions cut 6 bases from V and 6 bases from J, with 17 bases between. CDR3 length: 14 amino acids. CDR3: CASRLSGSVAEAFF. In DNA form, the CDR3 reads TGTGCCAGCAGGCTGTCAGGGAGTGTAGCTGAAGCTTTCTTT.

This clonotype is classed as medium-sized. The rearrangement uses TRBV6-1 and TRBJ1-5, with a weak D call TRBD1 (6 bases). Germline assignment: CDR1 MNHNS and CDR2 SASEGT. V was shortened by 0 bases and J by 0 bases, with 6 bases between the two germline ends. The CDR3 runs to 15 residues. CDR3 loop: CASSEAGHSNQPQHF. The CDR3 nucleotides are TGTGCCAGCAGTGAAGCGGGACATAGCAATCAGCCCCAGCATTTT.

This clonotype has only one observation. CDR3 coding DNA: TGTGCCAGCATGCAGGCGAACACCGGGGAGCTGTTTTTT. This encodes CASMQANTGELFF. V gene TRBV27 combines with J gene TRBJ2-2, with D unclear. V lost 7 bases and J lost 0, with 6 bases in between. Per the germline V gene, CDR1 is MNHEY and CDR2 is SMNVEV (reference sequence). The CDR3 has 13 amino acids.

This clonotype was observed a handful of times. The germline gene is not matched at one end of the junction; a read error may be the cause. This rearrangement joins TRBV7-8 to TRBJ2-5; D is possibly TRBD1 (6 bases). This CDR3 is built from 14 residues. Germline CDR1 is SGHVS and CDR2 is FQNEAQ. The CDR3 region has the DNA TGTGCCAGCAGCGCACAGGGTCCGTTCGAGACTCAGTACTTC. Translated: CASSAQGPFETQYF.

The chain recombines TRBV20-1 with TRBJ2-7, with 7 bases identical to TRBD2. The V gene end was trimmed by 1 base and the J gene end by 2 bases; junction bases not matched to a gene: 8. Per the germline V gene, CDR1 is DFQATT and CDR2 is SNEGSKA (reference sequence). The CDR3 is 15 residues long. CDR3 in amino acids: CSARGGGAGAYEQYF. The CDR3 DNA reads TGCAGTGCTAGAGGGGGTGGGGCGGGAGCCTACGAGCAGTACTTC.

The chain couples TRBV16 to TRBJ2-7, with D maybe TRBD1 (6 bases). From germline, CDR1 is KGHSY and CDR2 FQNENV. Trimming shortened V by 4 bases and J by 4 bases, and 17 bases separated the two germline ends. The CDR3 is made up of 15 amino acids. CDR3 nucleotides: TGTGCCAGCAGCCCCGAAACAGGGTACGGATACGAGCAGTACTTC. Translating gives CASSPETGYGYEQYF.

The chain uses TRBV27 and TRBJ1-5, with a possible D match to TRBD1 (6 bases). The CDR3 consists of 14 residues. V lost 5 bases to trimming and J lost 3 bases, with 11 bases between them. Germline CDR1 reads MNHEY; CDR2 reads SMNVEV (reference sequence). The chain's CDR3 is CASSLRQDNQPQHF. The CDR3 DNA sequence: TGTGCCAGCAGTCTACGACAGGACAATCAGCCCCAGCATTTT.

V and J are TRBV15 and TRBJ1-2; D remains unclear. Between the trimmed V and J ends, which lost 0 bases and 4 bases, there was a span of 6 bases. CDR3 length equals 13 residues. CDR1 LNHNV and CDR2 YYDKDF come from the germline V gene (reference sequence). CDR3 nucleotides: TGTGCCACCAGCAGAGATCGCAGCTATGGCTACACCTTC. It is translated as CATSRDRSYGYTF.

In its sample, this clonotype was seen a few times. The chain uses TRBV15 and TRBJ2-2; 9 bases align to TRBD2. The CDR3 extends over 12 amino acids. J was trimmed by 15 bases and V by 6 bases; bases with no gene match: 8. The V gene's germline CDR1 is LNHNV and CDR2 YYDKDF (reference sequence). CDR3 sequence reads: CATSLIAGVVFF. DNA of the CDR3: TGTGCCACCAGTTTAATAGCGGGAGTAGTGTTTTTT.

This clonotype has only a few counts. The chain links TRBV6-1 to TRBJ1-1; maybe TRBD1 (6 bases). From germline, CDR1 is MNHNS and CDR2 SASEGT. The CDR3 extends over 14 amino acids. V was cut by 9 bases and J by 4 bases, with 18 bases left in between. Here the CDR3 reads CASGELGGTTEAFF. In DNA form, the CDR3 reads TGTGCCAGTGGGGAATTAGGGGGGACCACTGAAGCTTTCTTT.